The 20 T cell receptor beta chains listed next were all sequenced from one sample in a study of OX40 agonist ivuxolimab in advanced cancers. Libraries were made using the immunoSEQ multiplex PCR assay. In its TCRdb copy, this immuneACCESS table keeps in-frame sequences only and misses some clones. Where compared with another copy, unresolved V genes explain less than half of these, and the others have no known cause. In this sample the table shows 55,000 or so clones, approximately 84% of which occur a single time. Roughly 15% of the sample is held by the ten biggest clonotypes. The input for sequencing was CD4+ or CD8+ T cells sorted from blood, taken in a trial of the OX40 agonist ivuxolimab. The receptors derive from an adult with an advanced solid tumor such as melanoma, head and neck, liver or kidney cancer.

The CDR3 DNA is TGCGCCAGCAGCTTTGGGACAGGGTTGTACGAGCAGTACTTC. It is translated as CASSFGTGLYEQYF. V is TRBV5-1 and J is TRBJ2-7, with TRBD1 identical over 9 bases. This CDR3 spans 14 amino acids. V was pared by 2 bases and J by 4 bases, with 4 bases of the junction left unmatched. The V gene's germline CDR1 is SGHRS and CDR2 YFSETQ.

The V and J genes are TRBV5-1 and TRBJ2-2; D assignment may be TRBD1 or TRBD2 (5 bases each). This CDR3 spans 14 amino acids. V was trimmed by 0 bases and J by 9 bases, leaving 12 bases between them. Looked up from germline, CDR1 is SGHRS and CDR2 is YFSETQ. The CDR3 DNA reads as TGCGCCAGCAGCTTGGGAGGGACGTCTCGGGAGCTGTTTTTT. Amino acid sequence: CASSLGGTSRELFF. The full variable domain, with the rest looked up from reference TRBV5-1 and TRBJ2-2, is KAGVTQTPRYLIKTRGQQVTLSCSPISGHRSVSWYQQTPGQGLQFLFEYFSETQRNKGNFPGRFSGRQFSNSRSEMNVSTLELGDSALYLCASSLGGTSRELFFGEGSRLTVL.

The chain carries TRBV10-3 and TRBJ1-1, with D unresolved. CDR1 ENHRY and CDR2 SYGVKD come from the germline V gene. Trimming removed 3 bases from V and 2 bases from J, with 10 bases in between. This CDR3 region has 14 residues. The CDR3 loop reads CAISEIAVNTEAFF. The CDR3 DNA is TGTGCCATCAGTGAAATAGCGGTTAACACTGAAGCTTTCTTT.

This chain links TRBV10-3 with TRBJ2-6, with 9 bases that match TRBD1. Unmatched junction bases numbered 7, after V lost 10 bases and J lost 0 bases. The CDR3 length is 16 residues. Germline V gene lookup returns CDR1 ENHRY and CDR2 SYGVKD. This CDR3 is CATSGTGYSGANVLTF. The CDR3 bases are TGTGCCACCTCCGGGACAGGGTACTCTGGGGCCAACGTCCTGACTTTC.

The gene calls are TRBV7-2 and TRBJ2-1, with 15 bases aligning to TRBD2. Germline values: CDR1 SGHTA, CDR2 FQGNSA. Trimming cost V 5 bases and J 15 bases; bases outside gene matches: 20. The CDR3 contains 18 residues. Written as DNA, the CDR3 is TGTGCCAGCAGCCTGACACGCATAAGGACTAGCGGGAGGGCTGATCGGTTCTTC. It translates to CASSLTRIRTSGRADRFF.

V gene TRBV9 combines with J gene TRBJ2-1; 7 bases agree with TRBD1. Germline loops: CDR1 SGDLS, CDR2 YYNGEE. CDR3 length equals 15 residues. V lost 4 bases to trimming and J lost 6 bases; unmatched junction nucleotides: 10. The CDR3 bases are TGTGCCAGCAGCCCCAGACAGGGCCCTCGCAATGAGCAGTTCTTC. Its protein is CASSPRQGPRNEQFF.

The chain couples TRBV29-1 to TRBJ2-5; 7 bases are shared with TRBD1. The J call may be faulty, since TRBJ2-7 better matches the DNA end. CDR1 SQVTM and CDR2 ANQGSEA come from the germline V gene. The CDR3 has 15 residues. This CDR3 reads CSVEGQYRGSSEQYF. The CDR3 bases are TGCAGCGTTGAAGGCCAATACAGGGGCTCGAGCGAGCAGTACTTC.

The chain recombines TRBV27 with TRBJ1-4; D gene uncertain. Trimming cost V 2 bases and J 5 bases, with 9 bases left between them. The CDR3 extends over 14 amino acids. Per the germline V gene, CDR1 is MNHEY and CDR2 is SMNVEV (reference sequence). DNA for the CDR3: TGTGCCAGCAGTTTACAGTTGGAAAATGAAAAACTGTTTTTT. Protein: CASSLQLENEKLFF.

The rearrangement uses TRBV27 and TRBJ1-1; 9 bases match TRBD1. The CDR3 spans 16 residues. Germline-derived CDR1 and CDR2 are MNHEY and SMNVEV (reference sequence). The junction had 17 bases not matched to a gene; V was cut back by 4 bases and J by 11 bases. CDR3 bases: TGTGCCAGCAGTTCCGGACAGGGGAAGACACCAAGGGGGGCTTTCTTT. Amino acids: CASSSGQGKTPRGAFF.

The chain links TRBV30 to TRBJ2-7; perhaps TRBD2 as D (5 bases). Germline lookup yields CDR1 GTSNPN and CDR2 SVGIG (reference sequence). The CDR3 extends over 13 amino acids. The V end was cut by 0 bases, the J end by 6 bases, with 12 bases between. Here the CDR3 reads CAWSVQRGLEQYF. CDR3 nucleotide sequence: TGTGCCTGGAGTGTACAACGGGGTCTCGAGCAGTACTTC. Full variable domain (rest looked up from reference TRBV30 and TRBJ2-7): SQTIHQWPATLVQPVGSPLSLECTVEGTSNPNLYWYRQAAGRGLQLLFYSVGIGQISSEVPQNLSASRPQDRQFILSSKKLLLSDSGFYLCAWSVQRGLEQYFGPGTRLTVT.

This clone has only one observation. J is TRBJ2-1 and V is TRBV28; 12 nucleotides line up with TRBD2. Losses at the gene ends were 5 bases for V and 10 bases for J; bases not matched to a gene: 6. The germline gives CDR1 MDHEN, CDR2 SYDVKM. The CDR3 extends over 14 amino acids. DNA of the CDR3: TGTGCCAGCAGTACCCACGGACTAGCGGGAGAGCAGTTCTTC. Its protein is CASSTHGLAGEQFF.

V and J are TRBV18 and TRBJ2-5; D tentatively reads TRBD1 or TRBD2 (6 bases each). The CDR3 covers 15 residues. The germline V gene has CDR1 KGHSH and CDR2 LQKENI. Trimming took off 1 base at V and 4 bases at J, with 13 bases between the two ends. The CDR3 DNA reads as TGTGCCAGCTCACCACAGTCACCGGGGGCAGAGACCCAGTACTTC. It is translated as CASSPQSPGAETQYF.

V is TRBV7-9 and J is TRBJ2-7; D perhaps matches TRBD2 (6 bases). Deletions cut 1 base from V and 7 bases from J, with 17 bases between. The CDR3 is 15 residues long. Germline values: CDR1 SEHNR, CDR2 FQNEAQ (reference sequence). In DNA, the CDR3 is TGTGCCAGCAGCTTAGTAGTGGGACTCCTTAGGGAGCAGTACTTC. Its translation is CASSLVVGLLREQYF.

The rearrangement links TRBV7-6 to TRBJ2-1, with 11 positions matching TRBD2. The germline V gene has CDR1 SGHVS and CDR2 FNYEAQ. CDR3 length: 17 residues. With V trimmed by 1 base and J by 8 bases, 10 bases remained unmatched. The CDR3 DNA reads as TGTGCCAGCAGCTTAGAAGGGCTAGCGGGAGGTTCATATGAGCAGTTCTTC. Its protein is CASSLEGLAGGSYEQFF.

The chain links TRBV29-1 to TRBJ2-5; D is uncertain. Germline V lookup: CDR1 SQVTM, CDR2 ANQGSEA. The V gene lost 4 bases and the J gene lost 5 bases, with 5 bases spanning the gap. The CDR3 consists of 10 residues. The CDR3 DNA sequence: TGCAGCGTTGCGTGGGAGACCCAGTACTTC. It translates to CSVAWETQYF.

V and J are TRBV11-2 and TRBJ2-1, with TRBD1 identical over 9 bases. Germline V gene lookup returns CDR1 SGHAT and CDR2 FQNNGV. The CDR3 covers 16 residues. J was trimmed by 7 bases and V by 2 bases; bases with no gene match: 9. CDR3 sequence (DNA): TGTGCCAGCAGCTTAAGGGGCGGGACAGGGAGGAATGAGCAGTTCTTC. Its translation: CASSLRGGTGRNEQFF.

The J gene is TRBJ2-3, the V gene TRBV2, with 8 bases that match TRBD2. The V gene end was trimmed by 6 bases and the J gene end by 3 bases; junction bases not matched to a gene: 8. Germline CDR1 reads SNHLY; CDR2 reads FYNNEI. This CDR3 spans 15 amino acids. CDR3 sequence (DNA): TGTGCCAGCAGCCCAGCGGGAGTTCATACAGATACGCAGTATTTT. Translated: CASSPAGVHTDTQYF.

V and J are TRBV7-3 and TRBJ2-2; 9 bases line up with TRBD1. Germline values: CDR1 SGHTA, CDR2 FQGTGA. V dropped 2 bases and J dropped 4; count of bases not matched to a gene: 2. The CDR3 runs 15 residues. The CDR3 is CASSLGTGTTGELFF. CDR3 bases: TGTGCCAGCAGCTTAGGGACAGGGACCACCGGGGAGCTGTTTTTT.

The rearrangement joins TRBV27 to TRBJ2-1, with 7 bases that match TRBD1. V lost 6 bases to trimming and J lost 4 bases; unmatched junction nucleotides: 15. CDR3 length: 17 residues. The germline gives CDR1 MNHEY, CDR2 SMNVEV (reference sequence). The CDR3 DNA is TGTGCCAGCAGGTTTTCAGGGGGTCCGAATACTTACAATGAGCAGTTCTTC. This encodes CASRFSGGPNTYNEQFF.

The gene calls are TRBV19 and TRBJ1-6, with a possible D match to TRBD1 (6 bases). V lost 7 bases, J lost 8 bases, and 15 bases lay in between. CDR3 length: 14 amino acids. Per germline, CDR1 LNHDA and CDR2 SQIVND (reference sequence). In nucleotides, the CDR3 is TGTGCCAGTAAAGACAGGCCGGGCCATTCACCCCTCCACTTT. Translated, it gives CASKDRPGHSPLHF. The full variable domain, its missing parts supplied by reference TRBV19 and TRBJ1-6, is DGGITQSPKYLFRKEGQNVTLSCEQNLNHDAMYWYRQDPGQGLRLIYYSQIVNDFQKGDIAEGYSVSREKKESFPLTVTSAQKNPTAFYLCASKDRPGHSPLHFGNGTRLTVT.